This TCR beta chain was recorded in a study of blood T cell repertoires in COVID-19. Study-level background: Sources were T cells, B-cell-depleted T cells, or PBMCs; the material itself was cDNA or gDNA.

Per the original methods: Amplifying reference gene primers gave estimates of nucleated cell counts. Sequencing was performed with immunoSEQ multiplex PCR; in TCRdb, only in-frame clones are kept and a portion is missing. The DNA was the basis for D and trimming; V, J and clone size are from that table. The sample carries 120,000 or so clones, roughly 90% recorded once. The CDR3 has 17 amino acids. V was pared by 5 bases and J by 0 bases, with 19 bases between. Germline V gene sequence: CDR1 MNHEY, CDR2 SMNVEV (reference sequence). The specimen was peripheral blood. This sequence originates from a man aged 45-60 years with acute or convalescent COVID-19. The genes are TRBV27 and TRBJ1-2; D may be TRBD1 (6 bases). DNA for the CDR3: TGTGCCAGCAGTCGTGCCTCTGGGGGCAGAGCTAACTATGGCTACACCTTC. It specifies CASSRASGGRANYGYTF.